This T cell receptor (beta chain) emerged from a study of T cells after yellow fever vaccination. Findings and limits, study-wide: The appearance of a small share of clonotypes in both CD4 and CD8 compartments was observed.

CDR1 MNHEY and CDR2 SVGAGI come from the germline V gene. The J segment lost 0 bases and the V segment lost 7 bases, leaving 4 bases of the junction unmatched. The CDR3 loop spans 15 amino acids. TCRdb analysed the 5' RACE reads with MiXCR anew, one entry per CDR3 protein. Of hundreds of thousands of distinct CDR3 sequences detected, 9.5% to 15% appear once; the ten largest clones hold 2.5% to 4%. This clonotype was counted a few times. Its cognate antigen is unknown. The sequences come from CD4+ T cells sorted from PBMCs, collected 15 days after the yellow fever booster vaccination. This chain joins TRBV6-5 and TRBJ2-1; 9 bases are a match to TRBD2. This clonotype was sampled from a man younger than 35 who received the YFV17D yellow fever vaccine. In nucleotides, the CDR3 is TGTGCCAGCATCTCAGCGGGGGGCTCCTACAATGAGCAGTTCTTC. It translates to CASISAGGSYNEQFF.